These T cell receptor beta chains were read from a single sample in a study of blood T cell repertoires in COVID-19. Here immunoSEQ multiplex PCR was the method, and the copy in TCRdb shows in-frame clones only, minus some. The sample consists of under 250,000 clones, 70% to 90% of them appearing once. Sequenced: peripheral blood. These receptors came from a man in his fifties with COVID-19, enrolled during active disease. The CDR3 runs from the conserved cysteine through the conserved F or W. A D gene is named only where the DNA matches it firmly. Clone size is given for some rows only: seen once, a few or many times, or a class if the clone is expanded.

cdr3_nt: TGTGCCAGCAGGACTAGCGGGAGGGGTTACAATGAGCAGTTCTTC
cdr3_aa: CASRTSGRGYNEQFF
clone_size: NA
v_call: TRBV27
d_call: TRBD2
j_call: TRBJ2-1

cdr3_nt: TGTGCCAGCAGCTTAACAGGGGACACTGAAGCTTTCTTT
cdr3_aa: CASSLTGDTEAFF
clone_size: NA
v_call: TRBV5-6
d_call: TRBD1
j_call: TRBJ1-1

cdr3_nt: TGCGCCAGCAGCTGGACCGGGACAGGGAGCTCCTACAATGAGCAGTTCTTC
cdr3_aa: CASSWTGTGSSYNEQFF
clone_size: NA
v_call: TRBV5-1
d_call: TRBD1
j_call: TRBJ2-1

cdr3_nt: TGTGCCAGCAGCCAAGATCCAAGGGGCGCTGGGGCCAACGTCCTGACTTTC
cdr3_aa: CASSQDPRGAGANVLTF
clone_size: once
v_call: TRBV3-1/TRBV3-2
d_call: NA
j_call: TRBJ2-6

cdr3_nt: TGTGCCAGCAGTGCCGCCCCCCGGACAGGGGCTGGGGCCAACGTCCTGACTTTC
cdr3_aa: CASSAAPRTGAGANVLTF
clone_size: NA
v_call: TRBV6-4
d_call: TRBD1
j_call: TRBJ2-6

cdr3_nt: TGTGCCAGCAGTAGCGGGAGGATCGCAGATACGCAGTATTTT
cdr3_aa: CASSSGRIADTQYF
clone_size: NA
v_call: TRBV6-5
d_call: TRBD2
j_call: TRBJ2-3

cdr3_nt: TGTGCCAGCAGCATAACGGGACAGTCGGCTGGAAACACCATATATTTT
cdr3_aa: CASSITGQSAGNTIYF
clone_size: NA
v_call: TRBV7-6
d_call: TRBD1
j_call: TRBJ1-3

cdr3_nt: TGTGCCAGTACCTCAGGTCGTGGACAGGTGCGCAACTATGGCTACACCTTC
cdr3_aa: CASTSGRGQVRNYGYTF
clone_size: NA
v_call: TRBV19
d_call: TRBD1
j_call: TRBJ1-2

cdr3_nt: TGTGCCAGCAGTTACGGACAGGGGGCCTACAATGAGCAGTTCTTC
cdr3_aa: CASSYGQGAYNEQFF
clone_size: NA
v_call: TRBV6-2/TRBV6-3
d_call: TRBD1
j_call: TRBJ2-1

cdr3_nt: TGTGCCACCAGTGACCGGACTAAGAACACCGGGGAGCTGTTTTTT
cdr3_aa: CATSDRTKNTGELFF
clone_size: NA
v_call: TRBV24-1
d_call: NA
j_call: TRBJ2-2

cdr3_nt: TGTGCCAGCAGTTTACGGGACAGCCAAGAGACCCAGTACTTC
cdr3_aa: CASSLRDSQETQYF
clone_size: NA
v_call: TRBV27
d_call: TRBD1
j_call: TRBJ2-5

cdr3_nt: TGTGCCAGCATCTCTAATGACGAGCAGTACTTC
cdr3_aa: CASISNDEQYF
clone_size: once
v_call: TRBV6-1
d_call: NA
j_call: TRBJ2-7

cdr3_nt: TGTGCCAGCAGCCGGGGACTAGCCGACCAAGAGACCCAGTACTTC
cdr3_aa: CASSRGLADQETQYF
clone_size: once
v_call: TRBV5-4
d_call: TRBD2
j_call: TRBJ2-5

cdr3_nt: TGTGCCAGCAGTTCGCCGAGGCTAGCGGGGGCCAAGAGCTCCTACAATGAGCAGTTCTTC
cdr3_aa: CASSSPRLAGAKSSYNEQFF
clone_size: NA
v_call: TRBV28
d_call: TRBD2
j_call: TRBJ2-1

cdr3_nt: TGTGCCAGCAGTTCGACAGGGCTGGGCCGCGGAAACACCATATATTTT
cdr3_aa: CASSSTGLGRGNTIYF
clone_size: NA
v_call: TRBV28
d_call: TRBD1
j_call: TRBJ1-3

cdr3_nt: TGTGCAAGTCGCTTTGGACAGGGGATGGGGCAGCCCCAGCATTTT
cdr3_aa: CASRFGQGMGQPQHF
clone_size: once
v_call: TRBV12-2
d_call: NA
j_call: TRBJ1-5

cdr3_nt: TGTGCCACCAGCAGAGAATACAGGGACCAACCGCCCTATGGCTACACCTTC
cdr3_aa: CATSREYRDQPPYGYTF
clone_size: NA
v_call: TRBV15
d_call: NA
j_call: TRBJ1-2

cdr3_nt: TGTGCCAGCAGCTTAGCTGGTAGCGGTTTATCCAATGAGCAGTTCTTC
cdr3_aa: CASSLAGSGLSNEQFF
clone_size: NA
v_call: TRBV7-8
d_call: NA
j_call: TRBJ2-1

cdr3_nt: TGTGCCAGCAGCACCCAGAGGGGGTTTGATACGCAGTATTTT
cdr3_aa: CASSTQRGFDTQYF
clone_size: NA
v_call: TRBV6-5
d_call: NA
j_call: TRBJ2-3

cdr3_nt: TGTGCCAGCCGACAGGGGGGTACTGAAGCTTTCTTT
cdr3_aa: CASRQGGTEAFF
clone_size: once
v_call: TRBV27
d_call: TRBD1
j_call: TRBJ1-1

cdr3_nt: TGTGCCAGTGGACAGGGTCGGCCCGAGCAGTACTTC
cdr3_aa: CASGQGRPEQYF
clone_size: NA
v_call: TRBV27
d_call: TRBD1
j_call: TRBJ2-7

cdr3_nt: TGTGCCAGCAGTTACGGGACAGGGTCTAACACCGGGGAGCTGTTTTTT
cdr3_aa: CASSYGTGSNTGELFF
clone_size: NA
v_call: TRBV6-5
d_call: TRBD1
j_call: TRBJ2-2

cdr3_nt: TGTGCCAGCAGTACAAGTGGCTCCTACGAGCAGTACTTC
cdr3_aa: CASSTSGSYEQYF
clone_size: once
v_call: TRBV6-5
d_call: NA
j_call: TRBJ2-7

cdr3_nt: TGTGCCAGTAGTGGTCTGGGGGGTGCTGCGGGCTTAAGCGCTGAAGCTTTCTTT
cdr3_aa: CASSGLGGAAGLSAEAFF
clone_size: NA
v_call: TRBV19
d_call: NA
j_call: TRBJ1-1

cdr3_nt: TGTGCCAGTAGTATGGAGGGACAGGGTTTTCATAGCAATCAGCCCCAGCATTTT
cdr3_aa: CASSMEGQGFHSNQPQHF
clone_size: NA
v_call: TRBV19
d_call: TRBD1
j_call: TRBJ1-5

cdr3_nt: TGTGCCAGCAGTCTGCACCCCGGACAGGGGCAGTACTTC
cdr3_aa: CASSLHPGQGQYF
clone_size: NA
v_call: TRBV6-5
d_call: TRBD1
j_call: TRBJ2-7

cdr3_nt: TGTGCCAGCAGTTTATCTGGGGCCGAGACCCAGTACTTC
cdr3_aa: CASSLSGAETQYF
clone_size: NA
v_call: TRBV27
d_call: NA
j_call: TRBJ2-5

cdr3_nt: TGTGCCATCAGTGAGGGACTACCACCAGGGACCCAGTACTTC
cdr3_aa: CAISEGLPPGTQYF
clone_size: NA
v_call: TRBV10-3
d_call: NA
j_call: TRBJ2-5

cdr3_nt: TGCGCCAGCAGCAAAGCGACGAATCGACAGTCGAGCTCCTACGAGCAGTACTTC
cdr3_aa: CASSKATNRQSSSYEQYF
clone_size: NA
v_call: TRBV5-1
d_call: NA
j_call: TRBJ2-7

cdr3_nt: TGTGCCAGCAGCTTCCCAGACAGCCACAATGAGCAGTTCTTC
cdr3_aa: CASSFPDSHNEQFF
clone_size: NA
v_call: TRBV5-4
d_call: NA
j_call: TRBJ2-1

cdr3_nt: TGTGCCAGCAGTCAGGGGGCGGCAGGCAATCAGCCCCAGCATTTT
cdr3_aa: CASSQGAAGNQPQHF
clone_size: NA
v_call: TRBV2
d_call: TRBD1
j_call: TRBJ1-5

cdr3_nt: TGTGCCAGCACCCCAGGGACAGGGTCTTGGGAGCAGTACTTC
cdr3_aa: CASTPGTGSWEQYF
clone_size: NA
v_call: TRBV5-5
d_call: TRBD1
j_call: TRBJ2-7

cdr3_nt: TGTGCCAGCAGCTTAAGCACGCTGTCGGATACGCAGTATTTT
cdr3_aa: CASSLSTLSDTQYF
clone_size: NA
v_call: TRBV7-9
d_call: NA
j_call: TRBJ2-3

cdr3_nt: TGTGCCAGCAGTTCCCTGATGGCGGGAGGGAAAAATGAGCAGTTCTTC
cdr3_aa: CASSSLMAGGKNEQFF
clone_size: NA
v_call: TRBV6-5
d_call: TRBD2
j_call: TRBJ2-1

cdr3_nt: TGTGCCAGTAGAAGGACAGGGGGAGGCACAGATACGCAGTATTTT
cdr3_aa: CASRRTGGGTDTQYF
clone_size: few
v_call: TRBV19
d_call: TRBD1
j_call: TRBJ2-3

cdr3_nt: TGTGCCAGCAGCTTATTGGCGGGTCTGCATGAGCAGTTCTTC
cdr3_aa: CASSLLAGLHEQFF
clone_size: NA
v_call: TRBV7-9
d_call: NA
j_call: TRBJ2-1

cdr3_nt: TGTGCCAGCAGCCCGGGACAGGGTTTTACTGAAGCTTTCTTT
cdr3_aa: CASSPGQGFTEAFF
clone_size: few
v_call: TRBV7-9
d_call: TRBD1
j_call: TRBJ1-1

cdr3_nt: TGTGCCAGCAGTTACCCACAGGGCTACGAGCAGTACTTC
cdr3_aa: CASSYPQGYEQYF
clone_size: NA
v_call: TRBV6-6
d_call: NA
j_call: TRBJ2-7

cdr3_nt: TGTGCCAGCACCACGGGGACTAGCGGGAGGTACAATGAGCAGTTCTTC
cdr3_aa: CASTTGTSGRYNEQFF
clone_size: NA
v_call: TRBV6-6
d_call: TRBD2
j_call: TRBJ2-1

cdr3_nt: TGTGCCAGCAGCTCGTCAGGACTAGGGGAAGAGACCCAGTACTTC
cdr3_aa: CASSSSGLGEETQYF
clone_size: NA
v_call: TRBV5-4
d_call: TRBD2
j_call: TRBJ2-5